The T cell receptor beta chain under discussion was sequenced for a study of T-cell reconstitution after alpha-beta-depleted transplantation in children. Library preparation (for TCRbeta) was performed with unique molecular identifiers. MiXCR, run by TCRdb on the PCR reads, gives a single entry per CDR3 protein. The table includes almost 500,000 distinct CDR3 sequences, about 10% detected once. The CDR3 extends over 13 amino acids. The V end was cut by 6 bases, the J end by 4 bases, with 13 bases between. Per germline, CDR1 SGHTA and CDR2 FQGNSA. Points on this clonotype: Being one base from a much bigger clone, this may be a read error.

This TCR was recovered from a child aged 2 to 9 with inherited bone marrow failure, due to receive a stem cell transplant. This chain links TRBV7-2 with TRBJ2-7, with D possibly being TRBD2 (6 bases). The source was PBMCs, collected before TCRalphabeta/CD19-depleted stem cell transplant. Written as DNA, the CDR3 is TGTGCCAGCAGTAGGGAGGTTAAGTACGAGCAGTACTTC. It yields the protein CASSREVKYEQYF.